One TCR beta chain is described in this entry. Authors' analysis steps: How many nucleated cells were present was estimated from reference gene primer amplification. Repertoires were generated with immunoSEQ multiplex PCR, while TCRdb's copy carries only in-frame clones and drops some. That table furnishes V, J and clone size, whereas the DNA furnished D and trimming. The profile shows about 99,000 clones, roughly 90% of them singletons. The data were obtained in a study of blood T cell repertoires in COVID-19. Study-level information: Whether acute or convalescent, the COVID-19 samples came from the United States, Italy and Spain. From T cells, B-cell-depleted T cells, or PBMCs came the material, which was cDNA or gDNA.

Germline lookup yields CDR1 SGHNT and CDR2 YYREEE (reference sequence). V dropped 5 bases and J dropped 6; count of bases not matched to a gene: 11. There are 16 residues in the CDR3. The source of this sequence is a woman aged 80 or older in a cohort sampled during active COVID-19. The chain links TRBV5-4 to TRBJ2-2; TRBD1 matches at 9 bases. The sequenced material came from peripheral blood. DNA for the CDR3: TGTGCCAGCAGACTAGGCCGGGACAGGGTCGCCGGGGAGCTGTTTTTT. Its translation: CASRLGRDRVAGELFF.